This T cell receptor (beta chain) was profiled in a study of T-cell reconstitution after alpha-beta-depleted transplantation in children. A TCRbeta library incorporating unique molecular identifiers was prepared. TCRdb reprocessed the PCR reads with MiXCR, giving one entry per CDR3 protein. This sample has hundreds of thousands of distinct CDR3 sequences, with over 9.5% found just once. This specimen consisted of PBMCs from the stem cell graft donor, obtained from the stem cell graft. This receptor was taken from a human donor who donated a stem cell graft to a child with acute myeloid leukemia.

Here the CDR3 DNA reads TGTGCCAGCAGCGTATCGACAGGGAGCAATCAGCCCCAGCATTTT. Its translation: CASSVSTGSNQPQHF. This chain uses TRBV9 with TRBJ1-5; 7 positions match TRBD1. V lost 1 base and J lost 1; bases outside the gene matches: 2. This CDR3 comprises 15 residues. Germline V gives CDR1 SGDLS, CDR2 YYNGEE. The complete variable domain, with remaining parts taken from reference TRBV9 and TRBJ1-5, reads DSGVTQTPKHLITATGQRVTLRCSPRSGDLSVYWYQQSLDQGLQFLIQYYNGEERAKGNILERFSAQQFPDLHSELNLSSLELGDSALYFCASSVSTGSNQPQHFGDGTRLSIL.